The 16 T cell receptor beta chains below all came from one sample that was sequenced in a study of T cell responses to AZD1222 COVID-19 vaccine (dated by TCRdb to the early 2020s). Read against the paper, the sample's time point label means: baseline before first vaccination. The library relied on the immunoSEQ multiplex PCR assay. Entries here come from immuneACCESS through TCRdb and include only in-frame sequences with V and J called. Some clones fail to appear in such tables; in the studies checked, an unresolved V gene covers under half of the shortfall, and the cause of the remainder is unknown. A total of fewer than 100,000 clones appear in this sample, around nine tenths of them only once. Roughly an eighth of the sample is in the top ten clones. The specimen comprised peripheral blood, sampled on day 0 of AZD1222 vaccination. These TCRs come from an adult in good health.

The chain recombines TRBV15 with TRBJ2-7; D is unclear. The ends were cut back, 0 bases at V and 3 bases at J, with 6 bases in the middle. The CDR3 has 13 residues. Germline lookup yields CDR1 LNHNV and CDR2 YYDKDF (reference sequence). For the CDR3, the DNA is TGTGCCACCAGCAGAGATCCCCTCTACGAGCAGTACTTC. It codes for CATSRDPLYEQYF.

This clone was seen only a few times. The V and J genes are TRBV19 and TRBJ1-5, with no clear D. The germline V gene encodes CDR1 LNHDA and CDR2 SQIVND (reference sequence). The V end was cut by 6 bases, the J end by 6 bases, with 18 bases between. There are 15 residues in the CDR3. CDR3 DNA sequence: TGTGCCAGTAGCCTCCCCGTTGTGTTGGGTCAGCCCCAGCATTTT. Translated: CASSLPVVLGQPQHF.

Only one count was recorded for this clone. CDR3 DNA: TGCAGCGTTGTCGGATGGGGGAAAAACATTCAGTACTTC. It yields the protein CSVVGWGKNIQYF. The chain joins TRBV29-1 to TRBJ2-4; either TRBD1 or TRBD2 may supply D (5 bases each). Trimming left V 4 bases short and J 4 bases short, with 11 bases between. Germline V gene sequence: CDR1 SQVTM, CDR2 ANQGSEA. This CDR3 spans 13 amino acids.

This chain joins TRBV10-3 and TRBJ2-7, with a tentative D call TRBD2 (5 bases). The V end lost 7 bases, the J end lost 4 bases, and 14 bases lay between the germline ends. Germline-derived CDR1 and CDR2 are ENHRY and SYGVKD. The CDR3 contains 13 residues. CDR3 protein: CAIKRTGNYEQYF. The DNA for the CDR3 is TGTGCCATCAAGCGGACTGGAAATTACGAGCAGTACTTC.

The V gene is TRBV27, the J gene TRBJ2-2; no reliable D call. This CDR3 spans 15 amino acids. Germline V gives CDR1 MNHEY, CDR2 SMNVEV (reference sequence). The V end was cut by 3 bases, the J end by 5 bases, with 13 bases between. CDR3: CASSFLPRRTGELFF. In DNA form, the CDR3 reads TGTGCCAGCAGTTTTTTGCCGCGAAGGACCGGGGAGCTGTTTTTT.

The chain is built from TRBV10-1 and TRBJ2-1, with 8 nucleotides matching TRBD2. V lost 6 bases and J lost 0; bases outside the gene matches: 4. Germline V gene lookup returns CDR1 WNHNN and CDR2 SYGVQD (reference sequence). CDR3 length: 15 residues. The CDR3 DNA reads as TGCGCCAGCAGCGACAGCGGGGGCTCCTACAATGAGCAGTTCTTC. It translates to CASSDSGGSYNEQFF.

This sequence joins TRBV7-3 and TRBJ2-1; D gene uncertain. The CDR3 length is 16 residues. The germline V and J ends were trimmed by 0 bases and 0 bases, with 9 bases remaining between them. Looked up from germline, CDR1 is SGHTA and CDR2 is FQGTGA. The CDR3 loop reads CASSLTGGSSYNEQFF. The CDR3 nucleotides read TGTGCCAGCAGCTTAACTGGCGGCTCCTCCTACAATGAGCAGTTCTTC.

This chain joins TRBV27 and TRBJ2-3; D is tentatively TRBD1 or TRBD2 (5 bases each). The CDR3 sequence is 15 residues long. V lost 4 bases and J 5 bases, leaving 16 bases between the germline ends. Germline CDR1 reads MNHEY; CDR2 reads SMNVEV (reference sequence). CDR3 coding DNA: TGTGCCAGCAGTTCGCCCCGGGACGCGGTAGATACGCAGTATTTT. This encodes CASSSPRDAVDTQYF.

The chain uses TRBV6-1 and TRBJ1-3; a possible D gene is TRBD1 (6 bases). V lost 3 bases to trimming and J lost 2 bases, with 11 bases between them. Looked up from germline, CDR1 is MNHNS and CDR2 is SASEGT. This CDR3 comprises 15 residues. Here the CDR3 DNA reads TGTGCCAGCAGTGAGACACAGGGACCTGGAAACACCATATATTTT. Encoded protein: CASSETQGPGNTIYF.

This chain uses TRBV27 with TRBJ2-7, with D tentatively TRBD1 or TRBD2 (6 bases each). V lost 3 bases and J lost 3, with 12 bases in between. Germline-derived CDR1 and CDR2 are MNHEY and SMNVEV (reference sequence). The length of the CDR3 is 14 residues. CDR3 in DNA: TGTGCCAGCAGTTTGAGGGGGGATTACTACGAGCAGTACTTC. Translation: CASSLRGDYYEQYF.

The V and J genes are TRBV19 and TRBJ2-3, with 11 bases matching TRBD2. Germline V gene sequence: CDR1 LNHDA, CDR2 SQIVND (reference sequence). This CDR3 is 16 amino acids long. V shed 2 bases, J shed 2 bases, and the junction held 3 bases outside the gene matches. In DNA, the CDR3 is TGTGCCAGTAGTATATCGGGACTAGCGGTCACAGATACGCAGTATTTT. Translation: CASSISGLAVTDTQYF.

This clone has a single count. Within the sample, other DNA sequences also encode this same CDR3. The genes are TRBV6-5 and TRBJ1-4; no clear D gene. CDR1 MNHEY and CDR2 SVGAGI come from the germline V gene. CDR3 length: 13 residues. Trimming removed 0 bases at V and 8 bases at J, with 7 bases between. The CDR3 loop is CASSYSPGEKLFF. Here the CDR3 DNA reads TGTGCCAGCAGTTACTCCCCGGGAGAAAAACTGTTTTTT.

The J gene is TRBJ1-2, the V gene TRBV29-1; D is possibly TRBD1 (5 bases). Germline CDR1 reads SQVTM; CDR2 reads ANQGSEA. The CDR3 loop spans 15 amino acids. V was shortened by 7 bases and J by 4 bases, with 22 bases between the two germline ends. CDR3 in amino acids: CSGGEAGMNLYGYTF. CDR3 nucleotides: TGCAGCGGAGGAGAAGCAGGGATGAATCTCTATGGCTACACCTTC.

This clone was seen a single time. The chain links TRBV5-5 to TRBJ2-7, with unresolved D. CDR1 and CDR2 (germline): SGHKS, YYEKEE (reference sequence). This CDR3 region has 12 residues. V was shortened by 2 bases and J by 1 base, with 4 bases between the two germline ends. The CDR3 reads CASSLNSYEQYF. CDR3 nucleotide sequence: TGTGCCAGCAGCTTAAATTCCTACGAGCAGTACTTC.

The chain is built from TRBV7-6 and TRBJ1-1; D possibly corresponds to TRBD1 (5 bases). V shed 5 bases and J shed 1 base, with 8 bases lying between them. The CDR3 spans 13 residues. The V gene's germline CDR1 is SGHVS and CDR2 FNYEAQ. CDR3 sequence reads: CASSADTNTEAFF. The CDR3 DNA reads TGTGCCAGCAGCGCGGACACGAACACTGAAGCTTTCTTT.

The genes are TRBV28 and TRBJ1-4; maybe TRBD1 (6 bases). Per the germline V gene, CDR1 is MDHEN and CDR2 is SYDVKM. This CDR3 has 15 amino acids. Trimming took 5 bases from V and 6 from J, leaving 16 bases between them. In DNA form, the CDR3 reads TGTGCCAGCAGTACCCGGACAGAGACCGATGAAAAACTGTTTTTT. Translated: CASSTRTETDEKLFF.